A single sample gave rise to the 23 T cell receptor beta chains below, sequenced in a study of graft-versus-host responses after intestinal transplantation listed by TCRdb under 2021. The library was generated by the immunoSEQ multiplex PCR assay. This is the immuneACCESS table as TCRdb keeps it, with only in-frame sequences that have V and J called. A part of the clones is gone; compared with another copy, unresolved V genes explain less than half, and the rest is unexplained. This sample holds 98,000 or so clones; 87% were observed only once. The ten biggest clones cover around 0.96% of the sample. According to the study, the label for this sample's time point signals: cells obtained before transplantation from donor or recipient. Which antigens these TCRs recognize remains unknown. The sequences come from unstimulated CD4+ T cells sorted from spleen or lymph node cells, collected before intestinal transplant. These receptors came from a human donor who received an intestinal transplant.

This rearrangement joins TRBV6-5 to TRBJ1-5; D perhaps matches TRBD1 (5 bases). With 7 bases removed from V and 3 bases from J, the gap between germline ends came to 16 bases. The CDR3 spans 15 residues. CDR1 and CDR2 from the germline V gene are MNHEY and SVGAGI. In nucleotides, the CDR3 is TGTGCCAGCACCCCGGACCCGGGGGTCAATCAGCCCCAGCATTTT. Protein: CASTPDPGVNQPQHF.

The rearrangement joins TRBV5-4 to TRBJ2-7; the D call may be TRBD1 or TRBD2 (6 bases each). V lost 3 bases and J lost 2, with 18 bases in between. This CDR3 has 16 residues. The germline gives CDR1 SGHNT, CDR2 YYREEE (reference sequence). The CDR3 reads CASSSAGGTTAYEQYF. CDR3 bases: TGTGCCAGCAGCTCCGCCGGCGGGACAACAGCCTACGAGCAGTACTTC.

The rearrangement uses TRBV28 and TRBJ1-5, with 9 bases lining up with TRBD1. The ends lost 5 bases at V and 1 base at J; junction bases unmatched: 6. This CDR3 has 16 amino acids. Germline CDR1 and CDR2: MDHEN and SYDVKM. This CDR3 is CASSIGTGRSNQPQHF. The CDR3, as DNA: TGTGCCAGCAGTATCGGGACAGGGAGGAGCAATCAGCCCCAGCATTTT.

V gene TRBV5-1 combines with J gene TRBJ2-7, with D possibly being TRBD1 or TRBD2 (5 bases each). This CDR3 is built from 15 residues. Deletions cut 1 base from V and 2 bases from J, with 13 bases between. The V gene's germline CDR1 is SGHRS and CDR2 YFSETQ. The CDR3 nucleotides are TGCGCCAGCAGCTTGTTGGGGGTTAGGACCTACGAGCAGTACTTC. It translates to CASSLLGVRTYEQYF.

This clone appeared a few times. The chain employs TRBV4-1 and TRBJ2-2, with D tentatively TRBD2 (5 bases). This CDR3 is built from 15 residues. CDR1 is MGHRA, CDR2 YSYEKL, per germline. Trimming shortened V by 3 bases and J by 7 bases, and 15 bases separated the two germline ends. CDR3 DNA sequence: TGCGCCAGCAGCCAGCGGGCCCCCCCAAACGGGGAGCTGTTTTTT. Protein: CASSQRAPPNGELFF.

This clone turned up a few times. The chain combines TRBV5-1 with TRBJ2-1, with D maybe TRBD2 (5 bases). CDR1 is SGHRS, CDR2 YFSETQ, per germline. Trimming removed 4 bases from V and 8 bases from J, with 22 bases in between. The CDR3 has 16 amino acids. The CDR3 spells CASSLGWRAAGDEQFF. In nucleotides, the CDR3 is TGCGCCAGCAGCCTAGGATGGCGGGCTGCTGGCGATGAGCAGTTCTTC.

The J gene is TRBJ2-3, the V gene TRBV5-1; 11 positions agree with TRBD2. CDR1 and CDR2 (germline): SGHRS, YFSETQ. There are 16 residues in the CDR3. J was trimmed by 5 bases and V by 4 bases; bases with no gene match: 9. The CDR3 loop is CASSEVAGGPIDTQYF. The CDR3 nucleotides read TGCGCCAGCAGCGAGGTAGCGGGGGGGCCTATAGATACGCAGTATTTT.

V usage is TRBV7-3 and J usage is TRBJ2-1, with D possibly matching TRBD1 (6 bases). Germline CDR1 is SGHTA and CDR2 is FQGTGA. Trimming pared 5 bases from V and 10 bases from J, leaving 15 bases between. The CDR3 totals 13 residues. CDR3 sequence: CASSPQLGGEQFF. The CDR3, as DNA: TGTGCCAGCAGCCCCCAACTAGGGGGAGAGCAGTTCTTC.

This rearrangement joins TRBV5-1 to TRBJ2-1, with TRBD2 identical over 8 bases. Germline loops: CDR1 SGHRS, CDR2 YFSETQ. Trimming took 4 bases from V and 3 from J; bases not matched to a gene: 12. The CDR3 consists of 17 residues. The CDR3 loop is CASSLESAGGHYNEQFF. In DNA, the CDR3 is TGCGCCAGCAGCCTAGAGTCGGCGGGAGGCCACTACAATGAGCAGTTCTTC.

The V call is TRBV7-9, the J call TRBJ2-5; D is unclear. V lost 8 bases and J lost 3, with 7 bases in between. Germline values: CDR1 SEHNR, CDR2 FQNEAQ (reference sequence). The CDR3 totals 11 residues. The CDR3 DNA reads as TGTGCCAGCTTTGCGGAAGAGACCCAGTACTTC. Translating it yields CASFAEETQYF.

This rearrangement joins TRBV18 to TRBJ2-7; 7 bases fit TRBD2. This CDR3 region has 14 residues. The J segment lost 4 bases and the V segment lost 2 bases, leaving 5 bases of the junction unmatched. The germline CDR1 and CDR2 sequences are KGHSH and LQKENI. The CDR3 reads CASSPMEGGYEQYF. The CDR3 nucleotides are TGTGCCAGCTCACCAATGGAGGGAGGGTACGAGCAGTACTTC.

The rearrangement uses TRBV5-4 and TRBJ1-2; a weak D match, TRBD1 (6 bases). The CDR3 spans 15 residues. Germline V gene sequence: CDR1 SGHNT, CDR2 YYREEE (reference sequence). V lost 0 bases to trimming and J lost 3 bases, with 12 bases between them. The CDR3 loop reads CASSLDAGGHYGYTF. The CDR3 DNA follows: TGTGCCAGCAGCTTGGACGCGGGGGGGCACTATGGCTACACCTTC.

This chain connects TRBV6-5 to TRBJ2-7; 7 nucleotides align to TRBD2. The V segment lost 5 bases and the J segment 2 bases; nucleotides outside the gene matches: 9. CDR3 length: 15 amino acids. Germline V gene sequence: CDR1 MNHEY, CDR2 SVGAGI. Here the CDR3 DNA reads TGTGCCAGCAGTCCCACCCCACTAGCGACCTACGAGCAGTACTTC. Translation: CASSPTPLATYEQYF.

This rearrangement joins TRBV6-1 to TRBJ2-5; 9 positions match TRBD1. V gave up 6 bases and J gave up 5 bases; unmatched junction bases: 4. Per the germline V gene, CDR1 is MNHNS and CDR2 is SASEGT. The CDR3 spans 13 residues. The CDR3 nucleotides read TGTGCCAGCAGAACAGGGGGCCGGGAGACCCAGTACTTC. Translated, it gives CASRTGGRETQYF.

The V call is TRBV5-6, the J call TRBJ2-7; D remains unclear. Germline values: CDR1 SGHDT, CDR2 YYEEEE. The CDR3 consists of 13 residues. Trimming took 2 bases from V and 2 from J, leaving 8 bases between them. The CDR3: CASSLLITYEQYF. CDR3 bases: TGTGCCAGCAGCTTACTCATTACCTACGAGCAGTACTTC.

This clone was observed a handful of times. The chain recombines TRBV5-5 with TRBJ1-2; 9 bases align to TRBD1. V trimming: 0 bases; J trimming: 7 bases; junction bases outside the gene matches: 4. Per the germline V gene, CDR1 is SGHKS and CDR2 is YYEKEE (reference sequence). This CDR3 contains 14 residues. The CDR3 DNA follows: TGTGCCAGCAGCTTGGACAGGGGGCAGATTGGCTACACCTTC. It specifies CASSLDRGQIGYTF. Drawing the rest from reference TRBV5-5 and TRBJ1-2, the complete variable domain is DAGVTQSPTHLIKTRGQQVTLRCSPISGHKSVSWYQQVLGQGPQFIFQYYEKEERGRGNFPDRFSARQFPNYSSELNVNALLLGDSALYLCASSLDRGQIGYTFGSGTRLTVV.

The gene calls are TRBV7-9 and TRBJ2-7; 10 nucleotides match TRBD1. Germline CDR1 reads SEHNR; CDR2 reads FQNEAQ (reference sequence). The CDR3 sequence is 14 residues long. The J segment lost 5 bases and the V segment lost 1 base, leaving 2 bases of the junction unmatched. The CDR3 protein is CASSLGDRGDEQYF. CDR3 coding DNA: TGTGCCAGCAGCTTAGGGGACAGGGGCGACGAGCAGTACTTC.

This chain links TRBV7-9 with TRBJ2-3; tentatively, D is TRBD1 (5 bases). The length of the CDR3 is 14 residues. The V end was cut by 5 bases, the J end by 2 bases, with 11 bases between. Germline V gene lookup returns CDR1 SEHNR and CDR2 FQNEAQ (reference sequence). The DNA for the CDR3 is TGTGCCAGCAGCCCCTATGGGGCCACAGATACGCAGTATTTT. Translation: CASSPYGATDTQYF.

The chain joins TRBV29-1 to TRBJ2-1; unclear D gene. Trimming removed 4 bases from V and 10 bases from J, with 8 bases in between. The CDR3 runs 10 residues. CDR1 is SQVTM, CDR2 ANQGSEA, per germline. This CDR3 reads CSVGGREQFF. In nucleotides, the CDR3 is TGCAGCGTTGGGGGTCGGGAGCAGTTCTTC.

The rearrangement joins TRBV10-2 to TRBJ2-7; D perhaps matches TRBD1 (6 bases). The germline V and J ends were trimmed by 3 bases and 4 bases, with 13 bases remaining between them. The CDR3 spans 14 residues. The germline CDR1 and CDR2 sequences are WSHSY and SAAADI. The CDR3 DNA follows: TGCGCCAGCAGTGATTATGGACAGACGTACGAGCAGTACTTC. Its translation: CASSDYGQTYEQYF.

The chain carries TRBV5-6 and TRBJ2-3, with D possibly matching TRBD1 (5 bases). Deletions cut 0 bases from V and 0 bases from J, with 11 bases between. CDR3 length equals 16 residues. Germline CDR1 SGHDT, CDR2 YYEEEE. The CDR3 reads CASSLGRATSTDTQYF. CDR3 sequence (DNA): TGTGCCAGCAGCTTGGGCAGGGCTACTAGCACAGATACGCAGTATTTT.

The J gene is TRBJ1-2, the V gene TRBV6-6; D possibly corresponds to TRBD1 (6 bases). Germline loops: CDR1 MNHNY, CDR2 SVGAGI (reference sequence). The CDR3 extends over 13 amino acids. V shed 5 bases and J shed 6 bases, with 13 bases lying between them. CDR3 coding DNA: TGTGCCAGCAGTCCCCAGACAGGTCATGGCTACACCTTC. Amino acid sequence: CASSPQTGHGYTF.

The chain recombines TRBV25-1 with TRBJ2-7, with D perhaps TRBD1 (5 bases). Germline assignment: CDR1 MGHDK and CDR2 SYGVNS. Between the trimmed V and J ends, which lost 7 bases and 3 bases, there was a span of 16 bases. The CDR3 runs 14 residues. CDR3 residues: CASTDGQGDYEQYF. The CDR3 DNA is TGTGCCAGCACCGACGGGCAGGGTGACTACGAGCAGTACTTC.